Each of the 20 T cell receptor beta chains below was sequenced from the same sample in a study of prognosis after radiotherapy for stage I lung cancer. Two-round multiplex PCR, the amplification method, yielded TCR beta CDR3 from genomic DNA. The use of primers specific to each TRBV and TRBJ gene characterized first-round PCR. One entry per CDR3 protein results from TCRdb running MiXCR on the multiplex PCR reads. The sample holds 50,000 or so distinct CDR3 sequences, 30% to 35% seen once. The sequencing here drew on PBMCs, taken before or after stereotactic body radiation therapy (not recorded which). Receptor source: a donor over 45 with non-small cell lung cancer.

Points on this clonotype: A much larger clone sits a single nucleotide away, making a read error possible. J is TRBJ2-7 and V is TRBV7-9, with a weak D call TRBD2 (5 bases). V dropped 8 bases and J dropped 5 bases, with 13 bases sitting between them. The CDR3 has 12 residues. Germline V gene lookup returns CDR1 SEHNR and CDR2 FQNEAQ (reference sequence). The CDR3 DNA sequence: TGTGCCAGCCGCGCGGACGGGGACGAGCAGTACTTC. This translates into CASRADGDEQYF.

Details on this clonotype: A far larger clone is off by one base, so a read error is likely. The CDR3 bases are TGTGCCAGCAGTGAGTCCGCGGGAGAGAGGAATGAGCATTTCTTC. Protein: CASSESAGERNEHFF. The rearrangement uses TRBV6-9 and TRBJ2-1; 7 positions agree with TRBD2. Germline V gene sequence: CDR1 MNHGY, CDR2 SVAAGI. The CDR3 contains 15 residues.

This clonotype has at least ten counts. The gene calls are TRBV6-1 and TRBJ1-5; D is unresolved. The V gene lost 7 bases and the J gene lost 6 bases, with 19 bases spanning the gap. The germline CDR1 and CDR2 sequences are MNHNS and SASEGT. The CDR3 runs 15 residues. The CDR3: CASTPGREGIQPQHF. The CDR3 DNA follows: TGTGCCAGCACTCCGGGGAGGGAAGGGATTCAGCCCCAGCATTTT.

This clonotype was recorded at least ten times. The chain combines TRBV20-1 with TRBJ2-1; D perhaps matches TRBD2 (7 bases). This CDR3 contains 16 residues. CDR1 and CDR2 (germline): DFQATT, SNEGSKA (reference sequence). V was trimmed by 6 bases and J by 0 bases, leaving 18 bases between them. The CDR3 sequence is CSAEGGDGSSYNEQFF. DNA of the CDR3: TGCAGTGCAGAAGGGGGGGACGGCAGCTCCTACAATGAGCAGTTCTTC.

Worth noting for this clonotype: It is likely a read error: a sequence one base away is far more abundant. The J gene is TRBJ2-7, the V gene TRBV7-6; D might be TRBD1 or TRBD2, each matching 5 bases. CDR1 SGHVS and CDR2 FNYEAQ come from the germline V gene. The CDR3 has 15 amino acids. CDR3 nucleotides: TGTGCCAGCATCTTAGGCCGGGGACGGGGCGACGAGCAGTACTTC. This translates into CASILGRGRGDEQYF.

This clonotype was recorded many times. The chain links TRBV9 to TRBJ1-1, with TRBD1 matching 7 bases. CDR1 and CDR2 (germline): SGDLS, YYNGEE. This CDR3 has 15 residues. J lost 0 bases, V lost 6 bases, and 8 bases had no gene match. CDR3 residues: CASTKNQGVNTEAFF. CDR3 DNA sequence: TGTGCCAGCACCAAGAACCAGGGGGTGAACACTGAAGCTTTCTTT.

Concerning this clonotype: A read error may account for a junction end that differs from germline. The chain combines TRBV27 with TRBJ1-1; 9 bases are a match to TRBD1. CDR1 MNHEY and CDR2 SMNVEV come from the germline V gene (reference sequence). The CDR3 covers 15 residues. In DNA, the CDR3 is TGTGACAGCAGTTTTCTACAGGGGGCGTCCACTGAAGATTTCTTT. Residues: CDSSFLQGASTEDFF.

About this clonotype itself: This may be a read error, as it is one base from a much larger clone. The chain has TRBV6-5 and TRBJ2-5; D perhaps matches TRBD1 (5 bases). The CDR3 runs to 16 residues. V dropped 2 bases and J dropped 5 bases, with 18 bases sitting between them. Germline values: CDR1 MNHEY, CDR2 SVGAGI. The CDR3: CASSYDPQVSRETQYF. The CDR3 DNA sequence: TGTGCCAGCAGTTACGACCCACAGGTGAGCAGGGAGACCCAGTACTTC.

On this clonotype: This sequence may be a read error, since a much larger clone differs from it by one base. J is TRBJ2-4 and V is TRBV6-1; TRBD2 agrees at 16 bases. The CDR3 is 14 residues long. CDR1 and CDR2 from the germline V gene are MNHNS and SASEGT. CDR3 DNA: TGTGCCAGCAGCTCGGGACTAGCGGGAGGGAGTTCGTTCTTC. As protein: CASSSGLAGGSSFF.

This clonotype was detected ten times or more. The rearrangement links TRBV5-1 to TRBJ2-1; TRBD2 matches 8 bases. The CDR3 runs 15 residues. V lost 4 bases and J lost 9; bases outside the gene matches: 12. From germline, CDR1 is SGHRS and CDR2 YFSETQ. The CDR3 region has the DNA TGCGCCAGCAGCCGGGGGGGGGAGGGAGGGCCTGAGCAGTTCTTC. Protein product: CASSRGGEGGPEQFF. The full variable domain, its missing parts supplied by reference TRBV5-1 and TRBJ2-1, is KAGVTQTPRYLIKTRGQQVTLSCSPISGHRSVSWYQQTPGQGLQFLFEYFSETQRNKGNFPGRFSGRQFSNSRSEMNVSTLELGDSALYLCASSRGGEGGPEQFFGPGTRLTVL.

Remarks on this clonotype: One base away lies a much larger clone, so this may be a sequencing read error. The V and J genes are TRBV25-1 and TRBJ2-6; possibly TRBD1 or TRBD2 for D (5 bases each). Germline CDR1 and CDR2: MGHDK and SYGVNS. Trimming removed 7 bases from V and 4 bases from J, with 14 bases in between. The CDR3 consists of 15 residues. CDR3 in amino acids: CASTSSGRGANVLTF. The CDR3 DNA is TGTGCCAGCACCTCCTCAGGGAGAGGGGCCAACGTCCTGACTTTC. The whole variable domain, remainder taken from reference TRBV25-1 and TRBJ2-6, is EADIYQTPRYLVIGTGKKITLECSQTMGHDKMYWYQQDPGMELHLIHYSYGVNSTEKGDLSSESTVSRIRTEHFPLTLESARPSHTSQYLCASTSSGRGANVLTFGAGSRLTVL.

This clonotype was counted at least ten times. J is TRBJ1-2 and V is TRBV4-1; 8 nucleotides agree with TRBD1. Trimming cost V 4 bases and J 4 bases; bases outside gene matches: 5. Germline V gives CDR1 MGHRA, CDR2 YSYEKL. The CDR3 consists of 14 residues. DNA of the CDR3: TGCGCCAGCAGCCCAGGAGGACAGGGCTATGGCTACACCTTC. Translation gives CASSPGGQGYGYTF.

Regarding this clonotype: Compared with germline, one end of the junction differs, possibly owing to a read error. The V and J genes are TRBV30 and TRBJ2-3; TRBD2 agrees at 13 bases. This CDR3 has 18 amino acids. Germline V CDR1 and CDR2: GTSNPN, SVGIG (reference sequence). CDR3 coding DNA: TGTGCCTGGAGTCTCCCGCGCCGGACTAGCGGGGGCACGGATACGCAGTATTTT. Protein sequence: CAWSLPRRTSGGTDTQYF. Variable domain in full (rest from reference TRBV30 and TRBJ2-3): SQTIHQWPATLVQPVGSPLSLECTVEGTSNPNLYWYRQAAGRGLQLLFYSVGIGQISSEVPQNLSASRPQDRQFILSSKKLLLSDSGFYLCAWSLPRRTSGGTDTQYFGPGTRLTVL.

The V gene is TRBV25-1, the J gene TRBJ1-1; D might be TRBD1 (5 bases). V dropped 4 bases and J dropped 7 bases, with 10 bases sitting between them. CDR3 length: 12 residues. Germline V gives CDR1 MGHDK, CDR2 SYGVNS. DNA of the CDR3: TGTGCCAGCAGTGGGGGGACGGATGAAGCTTTCTTT. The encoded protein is CASSGGTDEAFF.

CDR3 loop: CASSLGEETQYF. In DNA form, the CDR3 reads TGTGCCAGCAGCTTAGGAGAAGAGACCCAGTACTTC. The chain recombines TRBV5-6 with TRBJ2-5; D gene uncertain. Germline CDR1 and CDR2: SGHDT and YYEEEE. V lost 2 bases and J 3 bases, leaving 5 bases between the germline ends. The CDR3 length is 12 residues.

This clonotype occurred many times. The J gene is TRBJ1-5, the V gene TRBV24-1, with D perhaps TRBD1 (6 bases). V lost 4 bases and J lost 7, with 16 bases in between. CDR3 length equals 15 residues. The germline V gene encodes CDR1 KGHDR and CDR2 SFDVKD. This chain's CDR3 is CATSDHRAGRQPQHF. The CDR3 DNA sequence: TGTGCCACCAGTGACCACAGGGCGGGACGGCAGCCCCAGCATTTT.

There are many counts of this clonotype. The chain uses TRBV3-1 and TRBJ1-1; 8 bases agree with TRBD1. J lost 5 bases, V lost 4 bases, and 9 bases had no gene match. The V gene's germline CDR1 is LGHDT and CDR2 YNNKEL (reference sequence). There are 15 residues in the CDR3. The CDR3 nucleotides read TGTGCCAGCAGCCGAGGACAGGGAGGTAGTACTGAAGCTTTCTTT. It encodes CASSRGQGGSTEAFF.

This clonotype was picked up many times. This CDR3 is CASRVDSARYNEQFF. The CDR3 region has the DNA TGTGCCAGCAGGGTGGACAGTGCCAGATACAATGAGCAGTTCTTC. V is TRBV27 and J is TRBJ2-1; possibly TRBD1 for D (6 bases). The CDR3 loop spans 15 amino acids. Trimming shortened V by 6 bases and J by 4 bases, and 16 bases separated the two germline ends. Per germline, CDR1 MNHEY and CDR2 SMNVEV (reference sequence).

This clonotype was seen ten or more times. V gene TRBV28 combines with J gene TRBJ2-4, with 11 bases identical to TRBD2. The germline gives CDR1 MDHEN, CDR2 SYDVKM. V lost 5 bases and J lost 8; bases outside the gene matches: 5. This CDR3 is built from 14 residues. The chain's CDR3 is CASSPTSGSYIQYF. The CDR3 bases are TGTGCCAGCAGTCCCACTAGCGGGAGTTACATTCAGTACTTC.

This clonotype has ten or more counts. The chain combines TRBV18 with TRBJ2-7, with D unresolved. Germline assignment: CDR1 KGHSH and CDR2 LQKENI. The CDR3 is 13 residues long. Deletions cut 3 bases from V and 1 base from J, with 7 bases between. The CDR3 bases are TGTGCCAGCTCACCGGGGAATTCCTACGAGCAGTACTTC. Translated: CASSPGNSYEQYF.